The rows below give T cell receptor beta chains drawn from one sample of a study of blood T cell repertoires in COVID-19. Data came from immunoSEQ multiplex PCR; TCRdb stores just in-frame clones and leaves some out. The sample lists about 270,000 clones, around 90% seen once, with approximately 4.3% in the top ten. Sequences were obtained from peripheral blood. The receptors come from a man aged 60-69 years who had recovered from COVID-19. Both conserved end residues are part of each CDR3. A D gene is named only where the DNA matches it firmly. Size is stated for part of the rows, as once, few or many counts, or as a class when the clone is expanded.

j_call d_call clone_size v_call cdr3_nt cdr3_aa
TRBJ2-2 TRBD1 . TRBV3-1/TRBV3-2 TGTGCCAGCAGCACCCGACAGGGGAGCACCGGGGAGCTGTTTTTT CASSTRQGSTGELFF
TRBJ1-1 . . TRBV5-4 TGTGCCAGCAGCTTGCGGCGACAGATGAACACTGAAGCTTTCTTT CASSLRRQMNTEAFF
TRBJ2-1 . . TRBV7-8 TGTGCCAGCAGCTTAGTGGAGAGACTCTACAATGAGCAGTTCTTC CASSLVERLYNEQFF
TRBJ2-1 . . TRBV10-3 TGTGCCATCAGTGAGATTCAGTTAAATGAGCAGTTCTTC CAISEIQLNEQFF
TRBJ1-1 . . TRBV7-9 TGTGCCAGCAGCTCATCCATCACTGAAGCTTTCTTT CASSSSITEAFF
TRBJ2-7 . . TRBV21-1 TGTGCCAGCAGCAAACAGGGTTTCCCTGACTACGAGCAGTACTTC CASSKQGFPDYEQYF
TRBJ2-1 TRBD2 . TRBV27 TGTGCCAGCAGTTTACCCGCGGGGGGGGACAATGAGCAGTTCTTC CASSLPAGGDNEQFF
TRBJ2-7 . . TRBV6-5 TGTGCCAGCACCCCAACACAGGTGCCCTACGAGCAGTACTTC CASTPTQVPYEQYF
TRBJ1-2 TRBD1 . TRBV6-5 TGTGCCAGCAACCGACAGGGGGTAAACTATGGCTACACCTTC CASNRQGVNYGYTF
TRBJ2-1 . . TRBV10-1 TGCGCCAGCAGTGCGACGCGGGGATACTACAATGAGCAGTTCTTC CASSATRGYYNEQFF
TRBJ2-7 . . TRBV19 TGTGCCAGTACCCCGGGGACACTCTCCTACGAGCAGTACTTC CASTPGTLSYEQYF
TRBJ2-7 TRBD1 . TRBV6-2/TRBV6-3 TGTGCCAGCAGCAGTTTTAGAAGGGGGCGACGCTACGAGCAGTACTTC CASSSFRRGRRYEQYF
TRBJ1-4 TRBD1 . TRBV6-6 TGTGCCAGCAGTTACGGAACAGGGGGCCCTAATGAAAAACTGTTTTTT CASSYGTGGPNEKLFF
TRBJ1-2 TRBD1 few TRBV7-2 TGTGCCAGCAGCTCGAGTCAGGGGGGACTCTATGGCTACACCTTC CASSSSQGGLYGYTF
TRBJ1-2 TRBD1 once TRBV7-6 TGTGCCAGCAGCTTAGCAACAGGGGGGACATACGATAACTATGGCTACACCTTC CASSLATGGTYDNYGYTF
TRBJ2-1 . . TRBV5-4 TGTGCCAGCAGCCGTAGCGGCCTATCTTACAATGAGCAGTTCTTC CASSRSGLSYNEQFF
TRBJ2-1 . . TRBV5-1 TGCGCCAGCATCAAGACTACTAGCTCCTACAATGAGCAGTTCTTC CASIKTTSSYNEQFF
TRBJ2-5 . . TRBV6-2/TRBV6-3 TGTGCCAGCAACCCGGGAGAGGGATTAGACCCTTTTTATATCCAGGAGACCCAGTACTTC CASNPGEGLDPFYIQETQYF
TRBJ2-5 TRBD2 . TRBV19 TGTGCCAGTAGTATGTCCGGACGGGGGGGTAGTTCAAAGACCCAGTACTTC CASSMSGRGGSSKTQYF
TRBJ2-1 TRBD2 . TRBV4-2 TGTGCCAGCAGCCAAGAAGGCGGGGGTCTCTACAATGAGCAGTTCTTC CASSQEGGGLYNEQFF
TRBJ1-2 TRBD1 . TRBV4-2 TGTGCCAGCAGCCAAGCGGAGGGGGCCATTGGCTACACCTTC CASSQAEGAIGYTF
TRBJ2-2 . once TRBV4-1 TGCGCCAGCAGCAAGACAGAATATACCGGGGAGCTGTTTTTT CASSKTEYTGELFF
TRBJ1-1 TRBD1 . TRBV6-5 TGTGCCAGCAGTTACTCAGGGGGCTGGACTGAAGCTTTCTTT CASSYSGGWTEAFF
TRBJ2-5 TRBD1 . TRBV24-1 TGTGCCACCAGTGAGGCCCTGGGACAGGGGGCAGAGACCCAGTACTTC CATSEALGQGAETQYF
TRBJ2-2 TRBD2 once TRBV19 TGTGCCAGTAGCCTACTAGCGGGGGTAAACACCGGGGAGCTGTTTTTT CASSLLAGVNTGELFF
TRBJ2-7 . . TRBV7-6 TGTGCCAGCAGCTTCGGACAACTCTCCTACGAGCAGTACTTC CASSFGQLSYEQYF
TRBJ2-7 . . TRBV1 TGCACCACGCTCCAGGGCTACGAGCAGTACTTC CTTLQGYEQYF
TRBJ1-3 TRBD1 . TRBV3-1/TRBV3-2 TGTGCCAGCAGCCGGAACAGGGGGGATGGAAACACCATATATTTT CASSRNRGDGNTIYF
TRBJ1-1 TRBD1 . TRBV5-1 TGCGCCAGCAGCTCCGGATTACTGACCCGAGGGGGCGTAAGGAACACTGAAGCTTTCTTT CASSSGLLTRGGVRNTEAFF
TRBJ1-1 TRBD1 . TRBV10-3 TGTGCCATCAGCGAAACCGACAGGGTCACTGAAGCTTTCTTT CAISETDRVTEAFF
TRBJ1-2 TRBD1 once TRBV9 TGTGCCAGCAGCGTAGTCCCGGGACAGGGTTATGGCTACACCTTC CASSVVPGQGYGYTF